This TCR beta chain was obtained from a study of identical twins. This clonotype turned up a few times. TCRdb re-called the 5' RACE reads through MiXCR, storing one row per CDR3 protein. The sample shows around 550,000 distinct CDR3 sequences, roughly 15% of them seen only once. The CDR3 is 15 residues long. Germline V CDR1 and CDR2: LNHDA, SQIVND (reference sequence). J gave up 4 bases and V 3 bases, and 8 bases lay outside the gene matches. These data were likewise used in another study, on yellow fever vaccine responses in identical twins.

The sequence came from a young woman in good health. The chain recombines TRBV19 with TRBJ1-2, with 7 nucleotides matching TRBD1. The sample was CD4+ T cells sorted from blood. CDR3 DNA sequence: TGTGCCAGTAGTATGGACCAACCAGGGGGCTATGGCTACACCTTC. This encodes CASSMDQPGGYGYTF. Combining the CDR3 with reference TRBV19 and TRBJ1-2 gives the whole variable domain DGGITQSPKYLFRKEGQNVTLSCEQNLNHDAMYWYRQDPGQGLRLIYYSQIVNDFQKGDIAEGYSVSREKKESFPLTVTSAQKNPTAFYLCASSMDQPGGYGYTFGSGTRLTVV.